These 24 T cell receptor beta chains share one sample of origin, sequenced in a study of cytomegalovirus exposure and HLA in healthy donors. The PCR had 60 Vbeta and 13 Jbeta primers. Data came from immunoSEQ multiplex PCR; TCRdb stores just in-frame clones and leaves some out. The table lists 270,000 or so clones, 86% of them singletons, with about 4% in the top ten. The material sequenced was PBMCs. Receptor source: a man between 35 and 55 years old in good health and CMV-seropositive.

The chain combines TRBV19 with TRBJ2-7, with 9 positions matching TRBD2. Trimming took 1 base from V and 6 from J; bases not matched to a gene: 10. The CDR3 spans 16 residues. Germline CDR1 LNHDA, CDR2 SQIVND (reference sequence). The CDR3: CASSIGSTSGAAEQYF. The CDR3 coding sequence is TGTGCCAGTAGTATAGGGTCGACTAGCGGTGCGGCCGAGCAGTACTTC.

On this clone itself: Other nucleotide sequences in the sample specify the same CDR3. The chain is built from TRBV5-1 and TRBJ2-7; a possible D gene is TRBD2 (6 bases). CDR3 length: 14 residues. Per germline, CDR1 SGHRS and CDR2 YFSETQ. Between the trimmed V and J ends, which lost 4 bases and 1 base, there was a span of 12 bases. The CDR3 DNA is TGCGCCAGCAGCCCCCCCGGGAGATCCTACGAGCAGTACTTC. It translates to CASSPPGRSYEQYF.

This chain connects TRBV5-4 to TRBJ2-1, with D unclear. The V end was cut by 2 bases, the J end by 8 bases, with 11 bases between. Germline V gives CDR1 SGHNT, CDR2 YYREEE (reference sequence). The CDR3 loop spans 13 amino acids. This CDR3 reads CASSLVFRDEQFF. CDR3 sequence (DNA): TGTGCCAGCAGCTTAGTCTTTAGAGATGAGCAGTTCTTC.

The V call is TRBV6-5, the J call TRBJ2-1, with TRBD1 matching 9 bases. The CDR3 totals 16 residues. CDR1 and CDR2 from the germline V gene are MNHEY and SVGAGI. The V segment lost 0 bases and the J segment 8 bases; nucleotides outside the gene matches: 8. This CDR3 is CASSYSGGQGVDEQFF. As DNA, the CDR3 is TGTGCCAGCAGTTACTCGGGGGGACAGGGTGTCGATGAGCAGTTCTTC.

This clone occurred a few times. The J gene is TRBJ1-4, the V gene TRBV14, with D maybe TRBD1 (5 bases). The V end was cut by 1 base, the J end by 11 bases, with 11 bases between. The CDR3 sequence is 13 residues long. The germline gives CDR1 SGHDN, CDR2 FVKESK. CDR3 in amino acids: CASSQGQKGKLFF. The CDR3 DNA follows: TGTGCCAGCAGCCAAGGTCAAAAGGGGAAACTGTTTTTT.

The chain uses TRBV4-1 and TRBJ2-5; the D gene is possibly TRBD1 (7 bases). This CDR3 comprises 19 residues. CDR1 and CDR2 (germline): MGHRA, YSYEKL. The V and J ends lost 0 bases and 0 bases respectively, with 20 bases between them. CDR3 protein: CASSQDRVNTGDYQETQYF. The CDR3 nucleotides are TGCGCCAGCAGCCAAGATCGGGTAAATACAGGGGACTACCAAGAGACCCAGTACTTC.

DNA for the CDR3: TGTGCCAGCAGCCCCAGACAGGGTTTGGGCACTGAAGCTTTCTTT. This sequence encodes CASSPRQGLGTEAFF. V usage is TRBV7-8 and J usage is TRBJ1-1; 7 nucleotides line up with TRBD1. This CDR3 region has 15 residues. Germline-derived CDR1 and CDR2 are SGHVS and FQNEAQ. The ends lost 5 bases at V and 4 bases at J; junction bases unmatched: 10. Complete variable domain (other parts from reference TRBV7-8 and TRBJ1-1): GAGVSQSPRYKVAKRGQDVALRCDPISGHVSLFWYQQALGQGPEFLTYFQNEAQLDKSGLPSDRFFAERPEGSVSTLKIQRTQQEDSAVYLCASSPRQGLGTEAFFGQGTRLTVV.

The J gene is TRBJ2-7, the V gene TRBV5-1, with TRBD1 identical over 9 bases. The CDR3 covers 14 residues. The V gene end was trimmed by 3 bases and the J gene end by 5 bases; junction bases not matched to a gene: 6. Per germline, CDR1 SGHRS and CDR2 YFSETQ. In DNA form, the CDR3 reads TGCGCCAGCAGCTGGGGACAGGGCATCAACGAGCAGTACTTC. It translates to CASSWGQGINEQYF.

The genes are TRBV11-2 and TRBJ1-2, with 7 bases matching TRBD1. Per germline, CDR1 SGHAT and CDR2 FQNNGV. This CDR3 has 15 residues. V lost 1 base and J lost 4; bases outside the gene matches: 6. CDR3 protein: CASSLGGSGGYGYTF. In nucleotides, the CDR3 is TGTGCCAGCAGCTTAGGGGGGTCAGGGGGCTATGGCTACACCTTC.

The V gene is TRBV2, the J gene TRBJ2-4, with D possibly TRBD2 on 5 matching bases. Germline loops: CDR1 SNHLY, CDR2 FYNNEI. The CDR3 has 16 residues. Trimming left V 3 bases short and J 2 bases short, with 14 bases between. The CDR3 region has the DNA TGTGCCAGCAGTGATTTTGGGGTCGGGACCAAAAACATTCAGTACTTC. It translates to CASSDFGVGTKNIQYF.

The chain couples TRBV7-2 to TRBJ2-5; TRBD2 might be the D (6 bases). The V and J ends lost 8 bases and 1 base respectively, with 11 bases between them. CDR1 and CDR2 (germline): SGHTA, FQGNSA. The CDR3 covers 13 residues. The DNA for the CDR3 is TGTGCCAGCGGAGGGGCCCTCCAAGAGACCCAGTACTTC. It translates to CASGGALQETQYF.

The CDR3 nucleotides read TGCGCCAGCAGCTTAGCGACAGGGGGGAACACTGAAGCTTTCTTT. It encodes CASSLATGGNTEAFF. The rearrangement joins TRBV5-1 to TRBJ1-1, with 9 bases matching TRBD1. Germline CDR1 is SGHRS and CDR2 is YFSETQ. This CDR3 is built from 15 residues. Germline trimming cut 2 bases from V and 1 base from J; bases unmatched to any gene: 3.

The chain carries TRBV5-6 and TRBJ2-7; 9 bases are shared with TRBD1. CDR1 is SGHDT, CDR2 YYEEEE, per germline. Losses at the gene ends were 4 bases for V and 7 bases for J; bases not matched to a gene: 12. The CDR3 consists of 15 residues. The DNA for the CDR3 is TGTGCCAGCAGCGCAGCCGGGACAGGGTCTCGGGAGCAGTACTTC. Encoded protein: CASSAAGTGSREQYF.

This clone is a singleton in its sample. The chain is built from TRBV14 and TRBJ1-2; the match to TRBD1 covers 7 bases. The germline V gene encodes CDR1 SGHDN and CDR2 FVKESK. CDR3 size: 15 residues. With V trimmed by 2 bases and J by 8 bases, 11 bases remained unmatched. The CDR3, as DNA: TGTGCCAGCAGCCAACTTTTTAAGGGGGCGCGAGGCTACACCTTC. Translation gives CASSQLFKGARGYTF.

This rearrangement joins TRBV5-1 to TRBJ2-3; 11 bases fit TRBD2. CDR1 and CDR2 (germline): SGHRS, YFSETQ. V dropped 4 bases and J dropped 4; count of bases not matched to a gene: 8. The CDR3 totals 16 residues. Here the CDR3 reads CASSPRTSGSPDTQYF. The CDR3 bases are TGCGCCAGCAGCCCCAGGACTAGCGGGTCCCCAGATACGCAGTATTTT.

V gene TRBV28 combines with J gene TRBJ2-7; D is possibly TRBD2 (7 bases). Trimming pared 5 bases from V and 5 bases from J, leaving 16 bases between. The germline V gene has CDR1 MDHEN and CDR2 SYDVKM. The length of the CDR3 is 14 residues. The CDR3 region has the DNA TGTGCCAGCAGTCTAGGGGGGGAAGGAGACGAGCAGTACTTC. It translates to CASSLGGEGDEQYF.

The V gene is TRBV2, the J gene TRBJ2-7; 8 nucleotides align to TRBD1. CDR3 size: 14 residues. CDR1 and CDR2 from the germline V gene are SNHLY and FYNNEI. Losses at the gene ends were 7 bases for V and 7 bases for J; bases not matched to a gene: 12. The DNA of the CDR3 is TGTGCCAGCAATAGGGACAGGAGAATGATGGAGCAGTACTTC. Residues: CASNRDRRMMEQYF.

The genes are TRBV6-4 and TRBJ2-1, with no clear D. The CDR3 is 14 amino acids. Trimming cost V 4 bases and J 3 bases, with 10 bases left between them. From germline, CDR1 is MRHNA and CDR2 SNTAGT. The CDR3 here is CASSAGPSYNEQFF. The CDR3 nucleotides are TGTGCCAGCAGTGCCGGCCCTAGCTACAATGAGCAGTTCTTC.

On this clone: Different DNA sequences within this sample yield the same CDR3. The chain is built from TRBV9 and TRBJ1-1; a weak D match, TRBD1 (5 bases). V was cut by 3 bases and J by 1 base, with 7 bases left in between. Germline loops: CDR1 SGDLS, CDR2 YYNGEE. CDR3 length: 13 amino acids. This CDR3 is CASSAQGNTEAFF. In DNA, the CDR3 is TGTGCCAGCAGCGCCCAGGGGAACACTGAAGCTTTCTTT.

The genes are TRBV5-6 and TRBJ1-1; no definite D call. The CDR3 length is 13 residues. Germline V CDR1 and CDR2: SGHDT, YYEEEE. Between the trimmed V and J ends, which lost 3 bases and 0 bases, there was a span of 6 bases. The chain's CDR3 is CASSWALNTEAFF. The CDR3 coding sequence is TGTGCCAGCAGCTGGGCCCTGAACACTGAAGCTTTCTTT.

The chain joins TRBV19 to TRBJ1-4, with a possible D match to TRBD1 (6 bases). V gave up 7 bases and J gave up 4 bases, with 10 bases separating them. The length of the CDR3 is 13 residues. Germline V gives CDR1 LNHDA, CDR2 SQIVND (reference sequence). CDR3 region: CASNGQLNEKLFF. The CDR3 coding sequence is TGTGCCAGTAATGGACAGCTTAATGAAAAACTGTTTTTT.

The CDR3: CASSPGDRANEQYF. Here the CDR3 DNA reads TGTGCCAGCAGTCCGGGGGACAGGGCCAACGAGCAGTACTTC. V and J are TRBV28 and TRBJ2-7; 9 bases match TRBD1. J lost 5 bases, V lost 5 bases, and 7 bases had no gene match. This CDR3 comprises 14 residues. Germline V lookup: CDR1 MDHEN, CDR2 SYDVKM.

This clone was detected only once. This rearrangement joins TRBV29-1 to TRBJ2-1; 13 positions match TRBD2. Losses at the gene ends were 6 bases for V and 0 bases for J; bases not matched to a gene: 5. The germline CDR1 and CDR2 sequences are SQVTM and ANQGSEA. The CDR3 runs 16 residues. For the CDR3, the DNA is TGCAGCGTCCTGACTAGCGGGAGGAGCTCCTACAATGAGCAGTTCTTC. This codes for CSVLTSGRSSYNEQFF.

The chain recombines TRBV5-1 with TRBJ1-2, with 8 bases matching TRBD1. CDR3 size: 16 residues. In germline, CDR1 is SGHRS, CDR2 YFSETQ. V dropped 4 bases and J dropped 3; count of bases not matched to a gene: 11. CDR3 nucleotides: TGCGCCAGCAGCGCTACTATTGGACAGGGAGACTATGGCTACACCTTC. This sequence encodes CASSATIGQGDYGYTF.